Below, one T cell receptor (beta chain) is given with its context. It has no known antigen specificity. Per-base quality was not reported, and no clone a single base away is much larger than it. From the germline V gene, CDR1 is LGHNA and CDR2 is YSLEER. From cysteine to phenylalanine, the CDR3 is 17 amino acids long. Kept here is only the CDR3 DNA, which spans 51 bases and is read in frame from base 1. The V end gives up 0 bases and the J end 7 bases, leaving 12 bases in the junction not matched to a gene. Using the deep immunoSEQ assay, multiplex PCR amplified TCR CDR3 regions from genomic DNA. Genomic DNA extracted from each cell subset was distributed evenly over all wells of several immunoSEQ 96-well plates, and each plate served as one replicate. For unsorted PBMC, about 300 ng genomic DNA, equal to 30,000 or so T cell genomes, was loaded into each replicate PCR. Unsorted PBMC genomic DNA was sequenced across ten immunoSEQ deep assay plates. Purified libraries were quantified with a Qubit 3.0 fluorometer, sized on a Bioanalyzer 2100, and re-quantified with the KAPA Library Quantification kit. Each immunoSEQ 96-well plate was sequenced on its own single-read 150-cycle Illumina NextSeq 550 flow cell. Processing in the source paper ran as follows. Because the immunoSEQ output held only junctional sequences and lacked quality scores, the filtering could not match the filtering applied to full-length reads. To assign V/J genes and CDR3, sequences were annotated against IMGT germline references using PyIR, a Python wrapper for IgBLAST v1.9. Reads were filtered out if the reads had weak V/J assignments (E-value above 1e-6), no CDR3, stop codons, out-of-frame junctions, or ambiguous translated residues. A V3J clonotype was defined by an identical inferred V gene, J gene, and CDR3 amino acid sequence. Percentage overlap between repertoires was calculated by dividing the number of shared unique clonotypes by the size of the smaller repertoire. Richness of each repertoire was evaluated using RTK rarefaction, the Chao1 estimator, and Recon v2.1 estimates of unobserved clonotypes. The immuneACCESS repertoire file appears here via TCRdb, limited to in-frame rearrangements. These files lack a portion of the clones; in checked studies, under half of the deficit traces to unresolved V genes, and the cause of the others is not known. The V and J calls and clone size come from that table; D and trimming were worked out from the DNA. The sample table lists some 450,000 clones, approximately 71% of them with a count of one. The top ten hold around 11% of the sample.

The sample comes from a study of shared clonotypes between healthy human individuals (dated by TCRdb to about 2020). Context from the whole study: Two women and three men aged 18 to 49 years were included in the cohort. To estimate repertoire size and how much clonotypes are shared between individuals, the study performed deep sequencing of blood TCR repertoires from about 5 healthy adults. To increase sequencing depth and limit assay-specific biases, TCR repertoire library preparation and sequencing were carried out by different laboratories using diverse techniques. Leukapheresis yielded between about 0.85 and 9.5 billion PBMCs per donor. General study outcomes and caveats: Sampling was restricted to blood, and TCR repertoires in tissue are likely to differ from TCR repertoires in blood. Because the study included only a small number of donors, the genetic and exposure-history diversity represented was limited. Pairwise subsampling led to the expectation that sequencing depth would affect the degree of clonotype sharing among donors.

The donors were healthy, HIV-negative adults with no recently reported acute infections or vaccinations. Only Caucasian adults living in Nashville, Tennessee, USA were represented among the donors. For unsorted samples, 75 million to 100 million PBMCs were counted and genomic DNA was extracted with the QIAamp DNA Blood Mini kit. After blood collection by leukapheresis, PBMCs were isolated using Ficoll-Histopaque density gradient centrifugation and then cryopreserved in the vapor phase of liquid nitrogen. Sequenced sample: PBMCs. The sequence was obtained from a woman aged 40-49 years in good health. Some clones in this sample may be carry-over from other donors' samples. The chain joins TRBV4-3 to TRBJ2-7, with 10 bases matching TRBD2. At the DNA level, the sequence is TGCGCCAGCAGCCAAGACTATAAGCGGGAGGGCTGGGGGGAGCAGTACTTC. Translation gives CASSQDYKREGWGEQYF.